This paragraph reports one T cell receptor (beta chain). The CDR3 sequence is 14 residues long. Germline lookup yields CDR1 DFQATT and CDR2 SNEGSKA (reference sequence). The V gene lost 1 base and the J gene lost 9 bases, with 16 bases spanning the gap. The data originate from a study of T-cell reconstitution after alpha-beta-depleted transplantation in children. For TCRbeta, the library was prepared with unique molecular identifiers. A single record per CDR3 protein comes from TCRdb applying MiXCR to the PCR reads. The table includes 350,000 to 450,000 distinct CDR3 sequences, roughly 22% detected once.

The specimen comprised PBMCs from the stem cell graft donor, sampled from the stem cell graft. This sequence originates from a human donor who donated a stem cell graft to a child with acute myeloid leukemia. This chain links TRBV20-1 with TRBJ2-1, with D possibly TRBD2 on 6 matching bases. The CDR3 DNA sequence: TGCAGTGCTAGAGGGTCCGAGGGAGCGGGTGAGCAGTTCTTC. This sequence encodes CSARGSEGAGEQFF.